The 8 T cell receptor beta chains listed next were all sequenced from one sample in a study of T cell repertoires in cytomegalovirus infection (dated by TCRdb to the late 2010s). The listed sequencing device is Illumina HiSeq 1500. TCRdb reworked the public reads: Q25 trimming with fastp, MiXCR clone assembly, productive beta chains retained. Rows with one shared CDR3 protein collapse into an entry with the most common genes and DNA. This sample gives about 300,000 distinct CDR3 sequences in total; roughly a quarter of them show up just once. Together, the top ten hold approximately 15% of the sample. Sequencing was carried out using PBMCs. The receptor source for this set is a human donor in good health (CMV status not recorded). Some clones in this sample may be carry-over from other donors' samples.

This clonotype was found many times. This sequence joins TRBV7-2 and TRBJ1-5; 11 nucleotides agree with TRBD1. The length of the CDR3 is 15 residues. Looked up from germline, CDR1 is SGHTA and CDR2 is FQGNSA. With V trimmed by 5 bases and J by 6 bases, 6 bases remained unmatched. The CDR3 DNA follows: TGTGCCAGCAGCGCCAGGACAGGGGGCGGTCAGCCCCAGCATTTT. Protein product: CASSARTGGGQPQHF.

This clonotype was recorded a few times. The chain joins TRBV11-3 to TRBJ2-7; TRBD1 matches at 9 bases. The CDR3 extends over 15 amino acids. Germline CDR1 SGHNT, CDR2 YENEEA. V lost 5 bases to trimming and J lost 0 bases; unmatched junction nucleotides: 5. The CDR3 coding sequence is TGTGCCAGCAGCCCGGACAGGGGAAACTCCTACGAGCAGTACTTC. This translates into CASSPDRGNSYEQYF.

The chain has TRBV12-3 or TRBV12-4 and TRBJ2-1; no reliable D call. Trimming removed 3 bases at V and 7 bases at J, with 16 bases between. The CDR3 has 15 amino acids. The CDR3 DNA reads as TGTGCCAGCAGTTTCAAAGGGCCCTCCCTGAATGAGCAGTTCTTC. Its protein is CASSFKGPSLNEQFF.

V and J are TRBV18 and TRBJ1-1, with a possible D match to TRBD1 (5 bases). Germline V gene lookup returns CDR1 KGHSH and CDR2 LQKENI. This CDR3 contains 14 residues. V lost 7 bases and J lost 1, with 13 bases in between. The CDR3 region is CASYPGTGNTEAFF. CDR3 DNA sequence: TGTGCCAGCTATCCCGGGACGGGGAACACTGAAGCTTTCTTT.

This clonotype has at least ten counts. The chain couples TRBV12-3 or TRBV12-4 to TRBJ2-2; perhaps TRBD2 as D (5 bases). This CDR3 has 14 amino acids. With 2 bases removed from V and 3 bases from J, the gap between germline ends came to 7 bases. In DNA form, the CDR3 reads TGTGCCAGCAGTTTAAGGCGGGACACCGGGGAGCTGTTTTTT. Translating it yields CASSLRRDTGELFF.

The chain is built from TRBV12-3 or TRBV12-4 and TRBJ1-6; D may be TRBD1 (5 bases). Deletions cut 6 bases from V and 1 base from J, with 13 bases between. This CDR3 spans 16 amino acids. The DNA for the CDR3 is TGTGCCAGCAGCCCGCACGGGGCTTCCTATAATTCACCCCTCCACTTT. It encodes CASSPHGASYNSPLHF.

The chain links TRBV5-1 to TRBJ2-7; D is undetermined. The CDR3 spans 15 residues. Germline lookup yields CDR1 SGHRS and CDR2 YFSETQ. V lost 1 base and J 7 bases, leaving 18 bases between the germline ends. The CDR3 loop reads CASSLSSDKPWEQYF. CDR3 coding DNA: TGCGCCAGCAGCTTGTCCTCCGACAAGCCCTGGGAGCAGTACTTC.

This clonotype was seen ten or more times. The CDR3 loop is CASSYRLTESGANVLTF. The CDR3 coding sequence is TGTGCCAGCAGTTACCGACTGACAGAGTCTGGGGCCAACGTCCTGACTTTC. This sequence joins TRBV6-2 or TRBV6-3 and TRBJ2-6; D might be TRBD1 (5 bases). The CDR3 length is 17 residues. Per the germline V gene, CDR1 is MNHEY and CDR2 is SVGEGT. The V and J ends lost 2 bases and 1 base respectively, with 12 bases between them.